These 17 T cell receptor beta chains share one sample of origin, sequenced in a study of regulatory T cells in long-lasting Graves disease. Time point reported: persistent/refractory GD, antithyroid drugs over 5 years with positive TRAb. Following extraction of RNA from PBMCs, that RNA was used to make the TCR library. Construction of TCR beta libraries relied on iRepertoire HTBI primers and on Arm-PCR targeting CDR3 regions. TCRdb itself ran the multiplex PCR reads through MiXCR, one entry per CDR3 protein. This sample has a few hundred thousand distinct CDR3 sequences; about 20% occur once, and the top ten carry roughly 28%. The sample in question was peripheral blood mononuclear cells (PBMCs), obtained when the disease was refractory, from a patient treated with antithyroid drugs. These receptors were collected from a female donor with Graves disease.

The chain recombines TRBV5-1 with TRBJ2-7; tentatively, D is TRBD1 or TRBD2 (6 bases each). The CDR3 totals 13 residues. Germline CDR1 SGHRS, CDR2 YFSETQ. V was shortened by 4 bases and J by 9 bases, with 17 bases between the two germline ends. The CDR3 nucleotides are TGCGCCAGCAGCAACCGGGGGCTAGAAGGGCAGTACTTC. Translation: CASSNRGLEGQYF.

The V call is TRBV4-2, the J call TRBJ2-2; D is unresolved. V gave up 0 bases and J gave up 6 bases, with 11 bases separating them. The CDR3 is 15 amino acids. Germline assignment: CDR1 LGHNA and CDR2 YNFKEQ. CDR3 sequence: CASSQDPRVPGELFF. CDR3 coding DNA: TGTGCCAGCAGCCAAGATCCAAGGGTGCCCGGGGAGCTGTTTTTT.

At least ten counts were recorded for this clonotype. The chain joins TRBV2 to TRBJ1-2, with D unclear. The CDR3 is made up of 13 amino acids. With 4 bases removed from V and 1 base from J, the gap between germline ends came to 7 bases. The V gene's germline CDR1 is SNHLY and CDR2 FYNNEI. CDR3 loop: CASSGGNNYGYTF. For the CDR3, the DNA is TGTGCCAGCAGTGGGGGAAATAACTATGGCTACACCTTC.

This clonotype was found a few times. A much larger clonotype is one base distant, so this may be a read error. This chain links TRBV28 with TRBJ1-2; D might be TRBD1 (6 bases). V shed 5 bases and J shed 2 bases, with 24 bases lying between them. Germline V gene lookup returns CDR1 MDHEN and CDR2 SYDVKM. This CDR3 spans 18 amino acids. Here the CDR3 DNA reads TGTGCCAGCAGTCTCCCATTGAACAGGGACCGATCCAACTATGGCTACACCTTC. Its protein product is CASSLPLNRDRSNYGYTF.

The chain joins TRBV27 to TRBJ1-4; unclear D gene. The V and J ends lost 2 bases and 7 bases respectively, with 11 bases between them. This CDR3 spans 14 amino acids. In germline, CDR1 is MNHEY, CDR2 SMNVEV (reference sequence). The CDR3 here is CASSLAPLGEKLFF. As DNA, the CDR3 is TGTGCCAGCAGTTTAGCTCCCCTGGGTGAAAAACTGTTTTTT.

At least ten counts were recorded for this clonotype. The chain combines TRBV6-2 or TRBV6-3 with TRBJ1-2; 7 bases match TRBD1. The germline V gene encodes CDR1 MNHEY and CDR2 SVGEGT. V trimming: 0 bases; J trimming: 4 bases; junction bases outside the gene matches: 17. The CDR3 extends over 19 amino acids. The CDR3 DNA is TGTGCCAGCAGTTACTCGAGTCTCAGGCGGCTCAGGGGGAGCTATGGCTACACCTTC. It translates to CASSYSSLRRLRGSYGYTF.

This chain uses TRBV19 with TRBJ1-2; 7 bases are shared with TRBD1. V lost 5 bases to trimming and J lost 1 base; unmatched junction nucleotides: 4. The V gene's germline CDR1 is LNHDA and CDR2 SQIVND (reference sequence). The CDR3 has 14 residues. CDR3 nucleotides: TGTGCCAGTAGTCTGGGACAGCTTAACTATGGCTACACCTTC. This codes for CASSLGQLNYGYTF.

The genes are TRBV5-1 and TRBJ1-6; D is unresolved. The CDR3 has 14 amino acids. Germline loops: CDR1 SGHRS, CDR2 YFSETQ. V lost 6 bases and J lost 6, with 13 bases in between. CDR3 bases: TGCGCCAGCATCCAGAAGAGGCCTAATTCACCCCTCCACTTT. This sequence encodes CASIQKRPNSPLHF.

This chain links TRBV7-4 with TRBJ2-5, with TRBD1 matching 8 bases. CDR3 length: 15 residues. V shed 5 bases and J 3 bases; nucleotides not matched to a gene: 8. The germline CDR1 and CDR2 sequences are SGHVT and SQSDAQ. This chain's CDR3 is CASSPPWGQEETQYF. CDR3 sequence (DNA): TGTGCCAGCAGCCCTCCTTGGGGACAGGAAGAGACCCAGTACTTC.

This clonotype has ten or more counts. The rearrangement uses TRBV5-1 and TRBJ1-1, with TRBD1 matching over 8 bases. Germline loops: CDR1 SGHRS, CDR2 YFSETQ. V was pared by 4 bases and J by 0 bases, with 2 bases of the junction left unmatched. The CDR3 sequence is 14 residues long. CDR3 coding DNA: TGCGCCAGCAGCGGGACAGGACTGAACACTGAAGCTTTCTTT. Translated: CASSGTGLNTEAFF.

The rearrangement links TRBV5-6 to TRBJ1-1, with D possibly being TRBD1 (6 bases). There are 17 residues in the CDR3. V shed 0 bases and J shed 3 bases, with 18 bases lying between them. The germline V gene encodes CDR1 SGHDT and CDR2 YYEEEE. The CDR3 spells CASSLVGGTGWHTEAFF. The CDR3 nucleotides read TGTGCCAGCAGCTTGGTGGGGGGTACAGGGTGGCACACTGAAGCTTTCTTT.

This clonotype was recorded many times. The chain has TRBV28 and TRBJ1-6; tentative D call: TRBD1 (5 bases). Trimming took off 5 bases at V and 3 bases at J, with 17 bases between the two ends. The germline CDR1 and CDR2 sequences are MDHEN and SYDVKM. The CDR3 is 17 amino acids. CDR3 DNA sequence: TGTGCCAGCAGTCGTTCGGGGCTCGATATCTATAATTCACCCCTCCACTTT. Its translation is CASSRSGLDIYNSPLHF.

CDR3 protein: CASSRQGASAKNIQYF. CDR3 in DNA: TGTGCCAGCTCCAGACAGGGGGCGTCGGCCAAAAACATTCAGTACTTC. The V call is TRBV6-2 or TRBV6-3, the J call TRBJ2-4; TRBD1 aligns across 10 bases. V gave up 8 bases and J gave up 1 base; unmatched junction bases: 8. In germline, CDR1 is MNHEY, CDR2 SVGEGT. The CDR3 totals 16 residues.

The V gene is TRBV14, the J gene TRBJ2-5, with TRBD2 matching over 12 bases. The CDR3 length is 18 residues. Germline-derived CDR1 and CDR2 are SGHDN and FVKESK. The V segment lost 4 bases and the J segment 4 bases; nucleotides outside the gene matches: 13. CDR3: CASSPQRLAGAVGETQYF. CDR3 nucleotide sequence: TGTGCCAGCAGCCCTCAAAGACTAGCGGGAGCTGTAGGAGAGACCCAGTACTTC.

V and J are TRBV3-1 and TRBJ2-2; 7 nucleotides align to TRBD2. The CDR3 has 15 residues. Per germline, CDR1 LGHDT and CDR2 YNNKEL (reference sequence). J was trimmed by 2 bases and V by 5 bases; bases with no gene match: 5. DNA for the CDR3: TGTGCCAGCAGCACCGGGACTATCAACACCGGGGAGCTGTTTTTT. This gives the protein CASSTGTINTGELFF.

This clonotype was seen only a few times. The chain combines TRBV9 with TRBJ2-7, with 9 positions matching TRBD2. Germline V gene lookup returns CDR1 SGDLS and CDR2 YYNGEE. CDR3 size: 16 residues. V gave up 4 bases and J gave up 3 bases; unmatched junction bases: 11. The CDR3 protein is CASSFSGSGALYEQYF. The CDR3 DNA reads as TGTGCCAGCAGCTTTAGCGGGAGCGGAGCCCTCTACGAGCAGTACTTC.

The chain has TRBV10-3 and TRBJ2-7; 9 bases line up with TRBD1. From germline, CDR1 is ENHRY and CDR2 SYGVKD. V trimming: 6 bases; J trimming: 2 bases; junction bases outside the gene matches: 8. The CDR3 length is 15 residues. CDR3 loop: CAIRPGTGTTYEQYF. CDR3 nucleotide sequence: TGTGCCATCAGGCCCGGGACAGGGACCACCTACGAGCAGTACTTC.